This T cell receptor beta chain was captured by sequencing in a study of control samples from healthy donors and cancer patients. The CDR3 is 15 amino acids. V was cut by 2 bases and J by 7 bases, with 12 bases left in between. In germline, CDR1 is MNHEY, CDR2 SMNVEV (reference sequence). The assay was immunoSEQ multiplex PCR, and TCRdb's table has in-frame clones only and misses some. The profile covers some 80,000 clones, with 89% appearing a single time and around 5.8% taken by the ten largest. This TCR was sampled from a man aged 50 to 59 in good health. Sequences were obtained from blood. V is TRBV27 and J is TRBJ1-6, with a possible D match to TRBD1 (5 bases). CDR3 in amino acids: CASSLRGPMNSPLHF. Here the CDR3 DNA reads TGTGCCAGCAGTTTAAGGGGCCCCATGAATTCACCCCTCCACTTT.